These 10 T cell receptor beta chains were all obtained from the same sample, sequenced in a study of cytomegalovirus exposure and HLA in healthy donors. PCR used 60 Vbeta primers and 13 Jbeta primers. Repertoires were generated with immunoSEQ multiplex PCR, while TCRdb's copy carries only in-frame clones and drops some. The repertoire holds 180,000 or so clones, with around 82% as singletons. The sample taken for sequencing was PBMCs. The receptors derive from a male donor in good health and CMV-seronegative.

The V and J genes are TRBV7-2 and TRBJ2-7, with 12 bases aligning to TRBD1. Germline CDR1 and CDR2: SGHTA and FQGNSA. After removal of 2 bases from V and 5 bases from J, the junction contained 4 bases not matched to a gene. This CDR3 region has 15 residues. The CDR3 DNA follows: TGTGCCAGCAGCTTAACGGGACAGGGGGCCCACGAGCAGTACTTC. Residues: CASSLTGQGAHEQYF.

There are a few counts of this clone. The gene calls are TRBV7-8 and TRBJ2-7, with D perhaps TRBD2 (7 bases). The V end was cut by 5 bases, the J end by 5 bases, with 31 bases between. Germline V gene lookup returns CDR1 SGHVS and CDR2 FQNEAQ. The CDR3 runs to 19 residues. The CDR3 region is CASSPQGREVFPYKHEQYF. The CDR3, as DNA: TGTGCCAGCAGCCCCCAGGGGAGGGAAGTATTTCCCTATAAGCACGAGCAGTACTTC. The full variable domain, its missing parts supplied by reference TRBV7-8 and TRBJ2-7, is GAGVSQSPRYKVAKRGQDVALRCDPISGHVSLFWYQQALGQGPEFLTYFQNEAQLDKSGLPSDRFFAERPEGSVSTLKIQRTQQEDSAVYLCASSPQGREVFPYKHEQYFGPGTRLTVT.

This chain joins TRBV7-3 and TRBJ2-2, with a possible D match to TRBD1 (6 bases). In germline, CDR1 is SGHTA, CDR2 FQGTGA. Trimming left V 3 bases short and J 0 bases short, with 11 bases between. The CDR3 sequence is 16 residues long. CDR3 DNA: TGTGCCAGCAGCTTGGACAGATCGGCGAACACCGGGGAGCTGTTTTTT. Protein: CASSLDRSANTGELFF.

This sequence joins TRBV5-1 and TRBJ1-2; the match to TRBD1 covers 9 bases. Germline trimming cut 3 bases from V and 5 bases from J; bases unmatched to any gene: 2. Germline V gives CDR1 SGHRS, CDR2 YFSETQ. The CDR3 has 13 amino acids. CDR3 loop: CASSYGTGYGYTF. Written as DNA, the CDR3 is TGCGCCAGCAGCTACGGGACAGGGTATGGCTACACCTTC.

The rearrangement joins TRBV23-1 to TRBJ2-7; 7 nucleotides line up with TRBD1. TRBV23-1 is sorted into the ORF group, with uncertain function. V lost 5 bases to trimming and J lost 2 bases; unmatched junction nucleotides: 6. This CDR3 is 14 amino acids long. In DNA form, the CDR3 reads TGCGCCAGCAGTAACCGGGACAGCACCTACGAGCAGTACTTC. Protein: CASSNRDSTYEQYF.

This clone was counted a few times. The rearrangement links TRBV4-2 to TRBJ2-1; no reliable D call. V was trimmed by 2 bases and J by 8 bases, leaving 16 bases between them. The CDR3 sequence is 15 residues long. The V gene's germline CDR1 is LGHNA and CDR2 YNFKEQ. The CDR3 DNA follows: TGTGCCAGCAGCCAAACTGAGTCCGCGTCCCATGAGCAGTTCTTC. Encoded protein: CASSQTESASHEQFF.

This chain joins TRBV18 and TRBJ2-3, with a possible D match to TRBD2 (6 bases). CDR1 KGHSH and CDR2 LQKENI come from the germline V gene. Trimming cost V 2 bases and J 3 bases, with 15 bases left between them. The CDR3 is 16 amino acids. The chain's CDR3 is CASSPSGLRGTDTQYF. Written as DNA, the CDR3 is TGTGCCAGCTCACCATCCGGGCTACGGGGGACAGATACGCAGTATTTT.

The genes are TRBV11-3 and TRBJ2-1, with 10 bases matching TRBD2. The CDR3 length is 14 residues. Germline CDR1 reads SGHNT; CDR2 reads YENEEA. V was clipped by 5 bases and J by 8 bases; unmatched bases: 6. The CDR3, as DNA: TGTGCCAGCAGCCAGGGACTAGCGCGCGATGAGCAGTTCTTC. Residues: CASSQGLARDEQFF.

The genes are TRBV29-1 and TRBJ2-4; no reliable D call. This CDR3 region has 13 residues. The germline V gene has CDR1 SQVTM and CDR2 ANQGSEA. Trimming removed 4 bases from V and 3 bases from J, with 10 bases in between. The CDR3 spells CSVGNSLKNIQYF. CDR3 bases: TGCAGCGTTGGGAATAGCCTCAAAAACATTCAGTACTTC.

This chain joins TRBV5-1 and TRBJ2-2; 8 positions agree with TRBD1. From germline, CDR1 is SGHRS and CDR2 YFSETQ. The trim removed 7 bases at V and 5 bases at J, leaving 7 bases unmatched. The CDR3 covers 14 residues. CDR3 protein: CASHQGAITGELFF. The CDR3 DNA reads TGCGCCAGCCACCAGGGGGCGATAACCGGGGAGCTGTTTTTT. Full variable domain (rest looked up from reference TRBV5-1 and TRBJ2-2): KAGVTQTPRYLIKTRGQQVTLSCSPISGHRSVSWYQQTPGQGLQFLFEYFSETQRNKGNFPGRFSGRQFSNSRSEMNVSTLELGDSALYLCASHQGAITGELFFGEGSRLTVL.